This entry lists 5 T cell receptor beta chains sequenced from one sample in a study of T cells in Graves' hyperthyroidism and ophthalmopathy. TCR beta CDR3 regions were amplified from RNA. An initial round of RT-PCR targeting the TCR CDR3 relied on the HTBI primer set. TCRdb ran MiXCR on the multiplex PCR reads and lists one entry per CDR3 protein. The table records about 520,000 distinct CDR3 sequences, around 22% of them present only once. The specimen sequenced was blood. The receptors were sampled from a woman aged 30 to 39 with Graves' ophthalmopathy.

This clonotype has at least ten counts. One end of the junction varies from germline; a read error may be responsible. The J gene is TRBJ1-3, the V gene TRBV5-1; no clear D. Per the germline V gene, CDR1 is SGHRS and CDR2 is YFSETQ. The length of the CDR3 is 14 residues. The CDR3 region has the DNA TGTGCCAGCAGTTTAGGTTCCTCTGGAAACACCATATATTTT. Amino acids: CASSLGSSGNTIYF.

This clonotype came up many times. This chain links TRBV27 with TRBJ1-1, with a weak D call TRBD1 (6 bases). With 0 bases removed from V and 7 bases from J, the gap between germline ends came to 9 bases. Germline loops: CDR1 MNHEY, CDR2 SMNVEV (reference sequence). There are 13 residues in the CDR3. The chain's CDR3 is CASSLSGAGEAFF. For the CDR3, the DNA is TGTGCCAGCAGTTTATCGGGGGCGGGTGAAGCTTTCTTT.

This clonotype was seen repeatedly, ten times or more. Written as DNA, the CDR3 is TGTGCCAGCAGCTTAGTGGGGACAGGGAGGACTGAAGCTTTCTTT. Protein product: CASSLVGTGRTEAFF. The chain has TRBV11-2 and TRBJ1-1; 9 bases map to TRBD1. CDR1 is SGHAT and CDR2 is FQNNGV in the germline V gene. CDR3 length: 15 residues. With 1 base clipped from V and 5 bases from J, the junction kept 5 bases outside the gene matches.

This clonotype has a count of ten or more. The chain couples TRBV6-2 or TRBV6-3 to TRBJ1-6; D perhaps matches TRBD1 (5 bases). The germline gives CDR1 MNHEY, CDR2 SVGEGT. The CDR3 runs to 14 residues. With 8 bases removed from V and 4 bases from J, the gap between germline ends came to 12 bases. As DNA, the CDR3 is TGTGCCAGCGTCGGGGCGATGTATAATTCACCCCTCCACTTT. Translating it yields CASVGAMYNSPLHF.

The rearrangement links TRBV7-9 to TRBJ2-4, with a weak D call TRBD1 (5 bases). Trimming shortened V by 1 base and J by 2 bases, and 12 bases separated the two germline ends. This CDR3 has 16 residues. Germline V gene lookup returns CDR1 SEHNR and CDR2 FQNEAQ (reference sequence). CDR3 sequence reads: CASSLGAGLSKNIQYF. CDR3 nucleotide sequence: TGTGCCAGCAGCTTAGGGGCAGGGCTCTCCAAAAACATTCAGTACTTC.